Reported below is one TCR beta chain. With V trimmed by 4 bases and J by 4 bases, 17 bases remained unmatched. This CDR3 has 20 amino acids. The germline V gene encodes CDR1 SGHKS and CDR2 YYEKEE (reference sequence). Some clones are missing from TCRdb's copy, which holds only in-frame ones; the method was immunoSEQ multiplex PCR. The table shows 110,000 to 150,000 clones, with 70% to 90% occurring only once. This sample is drawn from a study of T cell responses to AZD1222 COVID-19 vaccine. This receptor was obtained from an adult in good health. The specimen was peripheral blood, collected on day 0 of AZD1222 vaccination. The chain links TRBV5-5 to TRBJ1-6, with 10 bases fitting TRBD1. The CDR3 DNA is TGTGCCAGCAGCCACAGTCCCGGGACAGGGGTAGGGGTATATAATTCACCCCTCCACTTT. Its protein product is CASSHSPGTGVGVYNSPLHF.